The 10 T cell receptor beta chains given below trace back to one sample, sequenced in a study of blood T cell repertoires in COVID-19. Assay used: immunoSEQ multiplex PCR; TCRdb lists only in-frame clones, some missing. This table holds hundreds of thousands of clones, 85% found once. Sequenced material: PBMCs or T cells enriched from blood (not recorded which). The receptors derive from a woman in her fifties or sixties who had recovered from COVID-19.

The chain joins TRBV24-1 to TRBJ2-3; D not certain. The germline V gene has CDR1 KGHDR and CDR2 SFDVKD. The V gene lost 1 base and the J gene lost 3 bases, with 7 bases spanning the gap. This CDR3 contains 14 residues. The CDR3 sequence: CATSDLEPTDTQYF. As DNA, the CDR3 is TGTGCCACCAGTGATTTAGAGCCAACAGATACGCAGTATTTT.

V is TRBV4-2 and J is TRBJ2-1; possibly TRBD2 for D (6 bases). CDR1 and CDR2 from the germline V gene are LGHNA and YNFKEQ. The length of the CDR3 is 13 residues. V dropped 4 bases and J dropped 4 bases, with 8 bases sitting between them. The CDR3 DNA is TGTGCCAGCAGCCGGGGACTTTACAATGAGCAGTTCTTC. It yields the protein CASSRGLYNEQFF.

This clone occurred a few times. This sequence joins TRBV3-1 (or the pseudogene TRBV3-2) and TRBJ1-6, with D perhaps TRBD1 (5 bases). Deletions cut 3 bases from V and 5 bases from J, with 14 bases between. The CDR3 runs 16 residues. Germline values: CDR1 LGHDT, CDR2 YNNKEL (reference sequence). Here the CDR3 reads CASSHYRNSHNSPLHF. CDR3 in DNA: TGTGCCAGCAGCCACTACAGGAATTCGCATAATTCACCCCTCCACTTT.

The gene calls are TRBV3-1 (or the pseudogene TRBV3-2) and TRBJ1-1; D might be TRBD1 (6 bases). This CDR3 contains 15 residues. Between the trimmed V and J ends, which lost 2 bases and 0 bases, there was a span of 10 bases. Germline CDR1 LGHDT, CDR2 YNNKEL (reference sequence). The CDR3 region has the DNA TGTGCCAGCAGCCAAATGGGGGCCTTGAACACTGAAGCTTTCTTT. Its protein is CASSQMGALNTEAFF.

The chain has TRBV7-2 and TRBJ1-1; D may be TRBD1 (5 bases). The CDR3 is 14 amino acids. Germline V gene sequence: CDR1 SGHTA, CDR2 FQGNSA. Trimming removed 6 bases at V and 1 base at J, with 12 bases between. The DNA of the CDR3 is TGTGCCAGCAGTCGAGACAGACGGAACACTGAAGCTTTCTTT. Translation: CASSRDRRNTEAFF.

The chain combines TRBV15 with TRBJ2-2, with D uncertain. Germline CDR1 is LNHNV and CDR2 is YYDKDF (reference sequence). Deletions cut 2 bases from V and 7 bases from J, with 11 bases between. The CDR3 runs to 14 residues. In DNA, the CDR3 is TGTGCCACCAGCAGACTAGACTCAGTCGGGGAGCTGTTTTTT. Translating it yields CATSRLDSVGELFF.

V usage is TRBV5-1 and J usage is TRBJ2-4, with 15 bases lining up with TRBD2. This CDR3 is built from 16 residues. V trimming: 4 bases; J trimming: 8 bases; junction bases outside the gene matches: 7. Germline V lookup: CDR1 SGHRS, CDR2 YFSETQ. The CDR3, as DNA: TGCGCCAGCAGCGCTGGGACTAGCGGGGGGCTATACATTCAGTACTTC. Protein: CASSAGTSGGLYIQYF. Looking up the rest from reference TRBV5-1 and TRBJ2-4 gives the full variable domain: KAGVTQTPRYLIKTRGQQVTLSCSPISGHRSVSWYQQTPGQGLQFLFEYFSETQRNKGNFPGRFSGRQFSNSRSEMNVSTLELGDSALYLCASSAGTSGGLYIQYFGAGTRLSVL.

The chain is built from TRBV18 and TRBJ2-7; 14 nucleotides match TRBD2. Looked up from germline, CDR1 is KGHSH and CDR2 is LQKENI. V was pared by 2 bases and J by 5 bases, with 2 bases of the junction left unmatched. The CDR3 runs 15 residues. The DNA for the CDR3 is TGTGCCAGCTCACCAAGGACTAGCGGGAGGAACGAGCAGTACTTC. Its protein is CASSPRTSGRNEQYF.

This chain links TRBV6-1 with TRBJ1-6; TRBD1 agrees at 8 bases. In germline, CDR1 is MNHNS, CDR2 SASEGT. The CDR3 sequence is 16 residues long. V gave up 4 bases and J gave up 10 bases; unmatched junction bases: 12. The CDR3 bases are TGTGCCAGCAGTGGAAGGGGACAGGCTGTGGGGTCACCCCTCCACTTT. It yields the protein CASSGRGQAVGSPLHF.

The V and J genes are TRBV5-4 and TRBJ2-7; TRBD1 agrees at 8 bases. CDR3 length: 15 amino acids. CDR1 is SGHNT, CDR2 YYREEE, per germline (reference sequence). V was pared by 2 bases and J by 2 bases, with 6 bases of the junction left unmatched. CDR3 protein: CASSFRTGHTYEQYF. Written as DNA, the CDR3 is TGTGCCAGCAGCTTCCGGACAGGGCACACCTACGAGCAGTACTTC.